The T cell receptor (beta chain) described here comes from a study of CD8+ T cells in alopecia areata. Study context: For 6 to 18 months, tofacitinib was taken, and 6 months off drug followed. The percentage of affected scalp area served as the score of severity for treated patients.

Germline lookup yields CDR1 SQVTM and CDR2 ANQGSEA. The CDR3 runs 11 residues. Germline trimming cut 6 bases from V and 5 bases from J; bases unmatched to any gene: 3. Following extraction, RNA underwent reverse transcription to cDNA, which served as the sequencing template. Using immunoSEQ multiplex PCR, the repertoire was profiled, and TCRdb retains in-frame clones only, with some absent. The table includes 120,000 to 150,000 clones, approximately 85% detected once. The treatment is: oral pan-JAK inhibitor, 5-10 mg twice daily. This clone has a handful of counts. The V gene is TRBV29-1, the J gene TRBJ1-2, with 7 bases that match TRBD1. This TCR was recovered from a human donor with alopecia areata. The sample consisted of CD8+ T cells sorted from blood, taken at week 4, from a patient treated with tofacitinib. The CDR3 DNA follows: TGCAGCGTCGCAGGGGGTTATGGCTACACCTTC. Its protein product is CSVAGGYGYTF. The variable domain in full, with the rest retrieved from reference TRBV29-1 and TRBJ1-2, is SAVISQKPSRDICQRGTSLTIQCQVDSQVTMMFWYRQQPGQSLTLIATANQGSEATYESGFVIDKFPISRPNLTFSTLTVSNMSPEDSSIYLCSVAGGYGYTFGSGTRLTVV.